Below are 3 T cell receptor beta chains sequenced from a single sample in a study of blood T cell repertoires in COVID-19. Profiled with immunoSEQ multiplex PCR; TCRdb holds only in-frame clones, not every one. This sample has about 180,000 clones, with roughly 80% found just once. Source material: PBMCs or T cells enriched from blood (not recorded which). The receptors shown here come from a woman aged 50 to 60 who had recovered from COVID-19.

V gene TRBV4-1 combines with J gene TRBJ2-6; possibly TRBD1 for D (5 bases). Germline V gene sequence: CDR1 MGHRA, CDR2 YSYEKL. This CDR3 contains 19 residues. V gave up 4 bases and J gave up 1 base, with 20 bases separating them. CDR3 DNA sequence: TGCGCCAGCAGCCCACAGGTTGCAGGAGAAGGGTCTGGGGCCAACGTCCTGACTTTC. This codes for CASSPQVAGEGSGANVLTF.

The sample holds a few counts of this clone. The V gene is TRBV6-5, the J gene TRBJ2-7; D is unresolved. Trimming removed 6 bases from V and 1 base from J, with 13 bases in between. Germline V gene sequence: CDR1 MNHEY, CDR2 SVGAGI. This CDR3 contains 14 residues. CDR3 sequence (DNA): TGTGCCAGCAGGAACCAAGCGATTTCCTACGAGCAGTACTTC. Translating it yields CASRNQAISYEQYF.

This rearrangement joins TRBV11-3 to TRBJ1-3; no clear D gene. This CDR3 spans 18 amino acids. Germline V gives CDR1 SGHNT, CDR2 YENEEA. V was cut by 0 bases and J by 0 bases, with 15 bases left in between. The CDR3 is CASSLDKFSRDSGNTIYF. DNA of the CDR3: TGTGCCAGCAGCTTAGATAAATTCAGCCGGGACTCTGGAAACACCATATATTTT.